Listed below are T cell receptor beta chains from one sample, sequenced in a study of CD8+ T cells in alopecia areata. Sequencing was performed with immunoSEQ multiplex PCR; in TCRdb, only in-frame clones are kept and a portion is missing. Here the sample spans about 200,000 clones, 50% to 60% being singletons. The specimen was CD4+ T cells sorted from blood, collected at week 0. The receptors stem from a human donor with alopecia areata. Each CDR3 is given without its conserved first and last residue. Fields, in order: V gene, J gene, CDR3 protein.

TRBV9	TRBJ2-1	ASSGTSGIFHEQF
TRBV29-1	TRBJ2-1	SVAGLALNEQF
TRBV6-1	TRBJ2-5	ASSVGSYWETQY
TRBV5-1	TRBJ1-1	ASSGDRGAF
TRBV5-1	TRBJ1-1	ASSPQVARGGTEAF
TRBV6-1	TRBJ2-5	ASSLAGSPQETQY
TRBV4-1	TRBJ2-1	ASSQIDRGHV
TRBV6-5	TRBJ2-2	ASRGLAISGELF
TRBV29-1	TRBJ2-1	SVVRTGGYNEQF
TRBV14	TRBJ1-1	ASSQDVGYGNTEAF
TRBV6-8	TRBJ1-5	ASSTQGQGQNQPQH
TRBV6-6	TRBJ2-3	ASRQHLAGSKDTQY
TRBV13	TRBJ1-6	ASSSGTPGSPLH
TRBV4-1	TRBJ2-3	ASRKIGGIENTQY
TRBV29-1	TRBJ1-2	SVRQSPSNYGYT
TRBV14	TRBJ2-7	ASSSGPRYLVGYEQY
TRBV5-1	TRBJ1-2	ASSLDGYGYT
TRBV5-5	TRBJ1-1	ASSLHRSEAF
TRBV30	TRBJ2-1	AWTRGSTSGYNEQF
TRBV5-1	TRBJ2-2	ASSLSADRRTGELF
TRBV27	TRBJ2-2	ASSFGANTGELF
TRBV30	TRBJ2-7	AWSDTYEQY
TRBV30	TRBJ1-5	AWSAPGAGRQPQH
TRBV5-1	TRBJ1-2	ASSLGPTGDYGYT
TRBV4-2	TRBJ2-1	ASSLQASTDSYNEQF
TRBV29-1	TRBJ1-1	VYREPNTEAF
TRBV6-5	TRBJ1-2	ASSYSAGWDGYT
TRBV5-1	TRBJ2-3	ASSPVRGADTQY
TRBV29-1	TRBJ1-1	SVEGSGREAF
TRBV10-3	TRBJ2-7	AISEETRQY
TRBV5-1	TRBJ1-1	ASSWTGGSEAF
TRBV30	TRBJ2-2	AWRWSRVTGELF
TRBV2	TRBJ2-7	ASKFEGPSSYEQY
TRBV7-3	TRBJ2-5	ASSLDRRETQY
TRBV29-1	TRBJ2-2	SVGNLGQGFANTGELF
TRBV7-8	TRBJ1-5	ASSAEGGAMGQPQH
TRBV4-1	TRBJ2-1	ASSHQGLPNNEQF
TRBV5-1	TRBJ2-5	ASSGGQGVETQY
TRBV15	TRBJ2-1	ATLNGGLAGESRF
TRBV30	TRBJ2-3	AWSAPGSTDTQY
TRBV4-1	TRBJ1-2	ASSHPGTGKGYT
TRBV10-3	TRBJ2-7	AISESRQGTYEQY
TRBV5-1	TRBJ2-5	ASSPGQETQY
TRBV30	TRBJ2-5	AWRQIQETQY
TRBV6-5	TRBJ1-1	ASSYQGAEAF
TRBV5-6	TRBJ2-1	ASSLWTSGASPYNEQF
TRBV15	TRBJ2-5	ATSRQETQY
TRBV11-1	TRBJ1-4	ASRRGRLEKLF
TRBV19	TRBJ1-2	ASSIRRIYGYT
TRBV29-1	TRBJ1-2	SVAWGTFGYT
TRBV4-2	TRBJ2-4	ASSRALLSGGQDIQY